Listed below are T cell receptor beta chains from one sample, sequenced in a study of CXCR3-negative and CXCR3-positive naive CD8 T cells. TCRdb re-called the 5' RACE reads and gives one entry per CDR3 protein, without DNA. Its table records 35,000 to 45,000 distinct CDR3 sequences. Sequencing was done on a sample of naive CXCR3- CD8+ T cells from blood. These receptor sequences come from a human donor in good health. Some clones in this sample may be carry-over from other donors' samples. CDR3s include the opening cysteine and the closing phenylalanine or tryptophan. Size is stated for part of the rows, as once, few or many counts, or as a class when the clone is expanded.

>TRBV7-9|TRBJ2-3|.
CASSSSGTSGGEVAHTQYF
>TRBV27|TRBJ2-7|.
CASHSRGSYEQYF
>TRBV29-1|TRBJ2-3|medium-sized
CSVVWGRVTDTQYF
>TRBV14|TRBJ1-1|.
CASSNYREVSEAFF
>TRBV12-3/TRBV12-4|TRBJ1-5|.
CASTNGLGNQPQHF
>TRBV12-3/TRBV12-4|TRBJ2-5|.
CASSPPGTDPGETQYF
>TRBV2|TRBJ2-6|.
CASRLGISGANVLAF
>TRBV20-1|TRBJ2-7|.
CSASPDRADLWGYEQYF
>TRBV29-1|TRBJ2-7|.
CSVESPVYEQYF
>TRBV29-1|TRBJ2-7|.
CSVEDRGYEQYF
>TRBV14|TRBJ2-7|.
CASSHGYEQYF
>TRBV11-2|TRBJ2-5|.
CASSLEAFRETQYF
>TRBV20-1|TRBJ2-2|.
CSAPGRGNTGELFF
>TRBV29-1|TRBJ2-2|.
CSAPAVDTGELFF
>TRBV7-9|TRBJ2-1|.
CASSGFHGTLYNEQFF
>TRBV6-1|TRBJ2-3|.
CASSDLGRDTQYF
>TRBV7-9|TRBJ2-2|.
CASRYMNTGELFF
>TRBV7-3|TRBJ1-1|.
CASSLGDTANTEAFF
>TRBV14|TRBJ2-3|.
CASSQAYGGREYTDTQYF
>TRBV7-9|TRBJ2-5|.
CASSARPGQGQETQYF
>TRBV7-2|TRBJ1-2|.
CASRRPGDAYGYTF
>TRBV11-2|TRBJ2-5|.
CASSLQGRKEQTQYF
>TRBV7-8|TRBJ2-2|.
CASSLAFRQGEPGELFF
>TRBV7-9|TRBJ1-1|.
CASSLARNSEAFF
>TRBV20-1|TRBJ1-1|.
CTGGGVETHTEAFF
>TRBV3-1|TRBJ2-1|.
CASSLNHPGEGEQFF
>TRBV7-9|TRBJ2-1|.
CASSLRDRSSYNEQFF
>TRBV29-1|TRBJ2-2|.
CSVTGTMTGELFF
>TRBV6-2/TRBV6-3|TRBJ2-7|.
CASNPAQDSYEQYF
>TRBV6-4|TRBJ1-2|.
CASSAGLMDGYTF
>TRBV29-1|TRBJ2-1|.
CSVAPSTYNEQFF
>TRBV11-2|TRBJ2-7|.
CASSLEATGYYEQYF
>TRBV29-1|TRBJ2-3|.
CSFYGITATDETFTDTQYF
>TRBV29-1|TRBJ2-1|.
CSGAGQDISGGYNEQFF
>TRBV29-1|TRBJ2-1|.
CSVQGHNNEQFF
>TRBV7-9|TRBJ2-7|.
CASSLASSGGGYEQYF
>TRBV29-1|TRBJ2-5|.
CSVVSGQEETQYF
>TRBV5-1|TRBJ1-2|.
CASSGPRGNYGYTF
>TRBV29-1|TRBJ1-5|.
CSVPGQGNQPQHF
>TRBV6-5|TRBJ2-3|.
CARSDSISTDTQYF
>TRBV12-3/TRBV12-4|TRBJ2-1|.
CASAPGVGSYNEQFF
>TRBV11-2|TRBJ2-7|.
CASSGARFTYEQYF
>TRBV20-1|TRBJ2-7|.
CSARLLDTSYEQYF
>TRBV27|TRBJ1-1|.
CASTDSHGWAFF
>TRBV14|TRBJ2-2|.
CASSQDPTGELFF
>TRBV12-3/TRBV12-4|TRBJ2-1|.
CASSLASVRVYNEQFF
>TRBV12-3/TRBV12-4|TRBJ2-5|.
CASSLARPPAVFQETQYF
>TRBV29-1|TRBJ2-7|.
CSVVRGAYEQYF
>TRBV7-9|TRBJ2-5|.
CASSPILAGETQYF
>TRBV6-2/TRBV6-3|TRBJ2-2|.
CASSPSGAYTGELFF
>TRBV7-9|TRBJ2-1|.
CASSGWDEQFF
>TRBV29-1|TRBJ2-1|.
CSVGAGATYNEQFF
>TRBV7-9|TRBJ2-1|.
CASSFDSRVSEQFF
>TRBV6-5|TRBJ2-7|.
CASSDPRGLYEQYF
>TRBV6-5|TRBJ1-1|.
CASGALTEAFF
>TRBV13|TRBJ2-1|.
CASSLLGGEYEQFF
>TRBV7-2|TRBJ2-5|.
CASSSDSDVWWETQYF